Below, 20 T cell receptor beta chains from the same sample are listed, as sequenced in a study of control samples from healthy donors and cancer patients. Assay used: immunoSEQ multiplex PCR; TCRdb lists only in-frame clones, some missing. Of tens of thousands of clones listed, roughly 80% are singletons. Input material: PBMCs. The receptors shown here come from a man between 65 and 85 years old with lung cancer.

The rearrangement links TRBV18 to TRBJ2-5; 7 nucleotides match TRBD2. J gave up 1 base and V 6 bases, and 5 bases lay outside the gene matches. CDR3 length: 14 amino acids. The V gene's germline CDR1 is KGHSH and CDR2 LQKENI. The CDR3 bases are TGTGCCAGCTCCGCCGGCGGGGGCCAAGAGACCCAGTACTTC. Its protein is CASSAGGGQETQYF.

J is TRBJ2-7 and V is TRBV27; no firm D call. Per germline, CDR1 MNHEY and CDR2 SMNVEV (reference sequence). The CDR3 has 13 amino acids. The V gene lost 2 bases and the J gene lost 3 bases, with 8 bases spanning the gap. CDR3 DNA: TGTGCCAGCAGTTTAGTCCGTGACTACGAGCAGTACTTC. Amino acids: CASSLVRDYEQYF.

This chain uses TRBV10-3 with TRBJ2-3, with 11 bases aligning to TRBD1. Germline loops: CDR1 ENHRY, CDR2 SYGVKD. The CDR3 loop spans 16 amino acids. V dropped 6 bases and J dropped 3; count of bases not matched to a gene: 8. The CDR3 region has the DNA TGTGCCATCAGACCGGTAGGGGACAGGGGGACAGATACGCAGTATTTT. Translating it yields CAIRPVGDRGTDTQYF.

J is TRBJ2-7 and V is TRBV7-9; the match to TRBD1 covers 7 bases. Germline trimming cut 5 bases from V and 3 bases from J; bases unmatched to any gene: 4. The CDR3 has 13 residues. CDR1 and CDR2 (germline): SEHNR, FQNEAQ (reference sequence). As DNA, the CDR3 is TGTGCCAGCAGCCGGGACAGCAGCTACGAGCAGTACTTC. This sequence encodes CASSRDSSYEQYF.

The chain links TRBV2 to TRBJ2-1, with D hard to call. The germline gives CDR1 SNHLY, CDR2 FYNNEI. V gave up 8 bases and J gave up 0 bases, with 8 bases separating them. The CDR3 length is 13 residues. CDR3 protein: CASAVLSYNEQFF. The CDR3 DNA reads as TGTGCCAGCGCAGTTCTCTCCTACAATGAGCAGTTCTTC.

The chain's CDR3 is CASGSGTGVSPLHF. The CDR3, as DNA: TGTGCCAGCGGTTCCGGGACAGGGGTTTCACCCCTCCACTTT. The chain combines TRBV14 with TRBJ1-6; 10 nucleotides line up with TRBD1. The trim removed 8 bases at V and 9 bases at J, leaving 7 bases unmatched. CDR3 length equals 14 residues. Germline V gene lookup returns CDR1 SGHDN and CDR2 FVKESK.

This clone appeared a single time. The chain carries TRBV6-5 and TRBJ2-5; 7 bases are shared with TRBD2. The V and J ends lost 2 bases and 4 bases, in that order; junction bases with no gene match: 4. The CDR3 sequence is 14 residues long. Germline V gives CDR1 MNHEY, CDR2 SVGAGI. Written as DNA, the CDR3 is TGTGCCAGCAGTTACCCGGGGGGAGGAGAGACCCAGTACTTC. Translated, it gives CASSYPGGGETQYF.

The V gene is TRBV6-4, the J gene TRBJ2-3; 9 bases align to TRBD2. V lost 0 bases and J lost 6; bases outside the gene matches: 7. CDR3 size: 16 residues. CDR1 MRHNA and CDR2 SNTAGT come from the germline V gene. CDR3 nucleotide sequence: TGTGCCAGCAGTGACTCGAGGGCGGGGGGGCCGGATACGCAGTATTTT. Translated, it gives CASSDSRAGGPDTQYF.

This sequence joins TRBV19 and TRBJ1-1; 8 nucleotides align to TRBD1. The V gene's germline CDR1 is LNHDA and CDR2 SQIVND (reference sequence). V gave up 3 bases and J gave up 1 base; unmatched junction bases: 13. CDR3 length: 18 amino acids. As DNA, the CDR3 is TGTGCCAGTAGTATTCCAGCCGGCCAGGGGGCGAGGAACACTGAAGCTTTCTTT. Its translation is CASSIPAGQGARNTEAFF.

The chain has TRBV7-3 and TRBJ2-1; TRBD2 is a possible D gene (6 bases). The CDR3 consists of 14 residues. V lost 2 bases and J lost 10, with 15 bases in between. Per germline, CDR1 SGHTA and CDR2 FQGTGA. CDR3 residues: CASSLGGPGREQFF. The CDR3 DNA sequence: TGTGCCAGCAGCTTAGGAGGGCCGGGCAGGGAGCAGTTCTTC.

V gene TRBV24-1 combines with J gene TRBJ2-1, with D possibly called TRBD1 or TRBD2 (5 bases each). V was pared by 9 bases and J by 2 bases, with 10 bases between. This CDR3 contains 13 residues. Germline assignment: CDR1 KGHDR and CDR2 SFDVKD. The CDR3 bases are TGTGCCACCGAAGAGGGACCCTACAATGAGCAGTTCTTC. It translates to CATEEGPYNEQFF.

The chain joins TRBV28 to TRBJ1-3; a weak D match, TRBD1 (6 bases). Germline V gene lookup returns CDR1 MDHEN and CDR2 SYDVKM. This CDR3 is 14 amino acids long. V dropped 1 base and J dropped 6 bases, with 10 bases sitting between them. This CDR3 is CASSLSTGANTIYF. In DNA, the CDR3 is TGTGCCAGCAGTTTATCGACAGGAGCAAACACCATATATTTT.

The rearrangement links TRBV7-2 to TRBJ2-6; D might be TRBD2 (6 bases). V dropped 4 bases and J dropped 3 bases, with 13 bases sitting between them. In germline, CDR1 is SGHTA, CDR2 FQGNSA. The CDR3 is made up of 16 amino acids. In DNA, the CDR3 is TGTGCCAGCAGCTCTATGCGGGGAAATGGGGCCAACGTCCTGACTTTC. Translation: CASSSMRGNGANVLTF.

CDR3 region: CASSLEHQGAVPLSGYTF. The DNA for the CDR3 is TGCGCCAGCAGCTTGGAGCATCAGGGGGCCGTACCCCTATCTGGCTACACCTTC. The V gene is TRBV5-1, the J gene TRBJ1-2, with 8 bases that match TRBD1. CDR1 is SGHRS and CDR2 is YFSETQ in the germline V gene. Germline trimming cut 0 bases from V and 7 bases from J; bases unmatched to any gene: 17. The CDR3 length is 18 residues.

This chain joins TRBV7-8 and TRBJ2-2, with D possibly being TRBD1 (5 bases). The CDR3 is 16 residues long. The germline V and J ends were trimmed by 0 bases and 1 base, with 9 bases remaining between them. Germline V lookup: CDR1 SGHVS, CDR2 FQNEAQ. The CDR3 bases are TGTGCCAGCAGCTTAGCGCGACAGAAGAACACCGGGGAGCTGTTTTTT. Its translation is CASSLARQKNTGELFF.

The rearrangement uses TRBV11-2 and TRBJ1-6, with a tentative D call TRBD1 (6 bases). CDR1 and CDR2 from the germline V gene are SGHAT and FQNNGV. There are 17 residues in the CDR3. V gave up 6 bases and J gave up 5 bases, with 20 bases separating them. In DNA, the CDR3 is TGTGCCAGCAGTTTGGCGGCAGGGGCCAAGAATAATTCACCCCTCCACTTT. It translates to CASSLAAGAKNNSPLHF.

The CDR3 DNA reads as TGTGCCAGCAGTCCCCGAATGGATTACGAGCAGTACTTC. This codes for CASSPRMDYEQYF. The chain recombines TRBV27 with TRBJ2-7; D is uncertain. The V gene's germline CDR1 is MNHEY and CDR2 SMNVEV (reference sequence). Trimming stripped 5 bases from V and 4 bases from J, with 12 bases between. This CDR3 spans 13 amino acids.

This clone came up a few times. CDR3 protein: CASSFRRGVPYEQYF. CDR3 sequence (DNA): TGTGCCAGCAGCTTCAGGCGGGGGGTGCCCTACGAGCAGTACTTC. This chain links TRBV7-2 with TRBJ2-7; 8 bases align to TRBD2. The CDR3 loop spans 15 amino acids. The V and J ends lost 3 bases and 2 bases, in that order; junction bases with no gene match: 6. Looked up from germline, CDR1 is SGHTA and CDR2 is FQGNSA.

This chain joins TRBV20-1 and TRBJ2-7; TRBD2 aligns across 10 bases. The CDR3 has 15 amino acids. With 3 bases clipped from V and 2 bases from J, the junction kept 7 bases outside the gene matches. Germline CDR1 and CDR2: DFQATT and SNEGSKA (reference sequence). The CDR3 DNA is TGCAGTGCTAGTAGCCTAGCGGGGGAGACCTACGAGCAGTACTTC. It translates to CSASSLAGETYEQYF.

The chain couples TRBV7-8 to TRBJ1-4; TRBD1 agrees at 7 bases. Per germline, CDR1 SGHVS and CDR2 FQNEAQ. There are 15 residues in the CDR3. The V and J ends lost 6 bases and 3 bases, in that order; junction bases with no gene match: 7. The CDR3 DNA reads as TGTGCCAGCAGGAATAGGGGGCTGGCTAATGAAAAACTGTTTTTT. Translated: CASRNRGLANEKLFF.